A selection of T cell receptor beta chains follows, all from one sample in a study of beta chain features in type 1 diabetes. The method was immunoSEQ multiplex PCR; TCRdb's version includes in-frame clones alone and lacks a portion of them. The data show around 250,000 clones, roughly 21% seen once. Sequenced: naive CD4+ T cells from blood. These receptors all come from a woman aged 40 to 50 with type 1 diabetes. The CDR3 runs from the conserved cysteine through the conserved F or W. Each record gives: V gene, D gene, J gene, clone size, CDR3 protein, CDR3 DNA. A D gene is named only where the DNA matches it firmly. The size field is filled for only some rows; it gives once, few, many or a size class.

>TRBV28|.|TRBJ2-3|few
CASSVSSDTQYF
TGTGCCAGCAGTGTCTCCTCAGATACGCAGTATTTT
>TRBV7-2|TRBD1|TRBJ1-2|few
CASSSQTGGHGYTF
TGTGCCAGCAGCTCTCAGACAGGGGGCCATGGCTACACCTTC
>TRBV28|TRBD2|TRBJ2-3|.
CASSTGTSGRAARDTQYF
TGTGCCAGCAGTACCGGGACTAGCGGGAGGGCCGCCAGGGATACGCAGTATTTT
>TRBV5-1|TRBD2|TRBJ2-1|few
CASKTASGSSYNEQFF
TGCGCCAGCAAGACCGCTAGCGGGAGCTCCTACAATGAGCAGTTCTTC
>TRBV5-1|TRBD1|TRBJ1-1|few
CASSPMTGGRGAEAFF
TGCGCCAGCAGCCCAATGACAGGGGGCAGGGGAGCTGAAGCTTTCTTT
>TRBV6-5|.|TRBJ1-5|few
CASSYRGDQPQHF
TGTGCCAGCAGTTACCGGGGGGATCAGCCCCAGCATTTT
>TRBV19|.|TRBJ1-5|.
CASSMQGDQPQHF
TGTGCCAGTAGTATGCAGGGTGATCAGCCCCAGCATTTT
>TRBV5-1|.|TRBJ2-6|.
CASSVGSGANVLTF
TGCGCCAGCAGCGTCGGCTCTGGGGCCAACGTCCTGACTTTC
>TRBV2|.|TRBJ2-1|.
CASSEPGPQFF
TGTGCCAGCAGTGAGCCAGGGCCGCAGTTCTTC
>TRBV29-1|TRBD2|TRBJ2-1|.
CSVDLAGGSSYNEQFF
TGCAGCGTTGATCTAGCGGGGGGGAGCTCCTACAATGAGCAGTTCTTC
>TRBV9|TRBD2|TRBJ2-1|few
CASSVGTSASYNEQFF
TGTGCCAGCAGCGTCGGGACTAGCGCATCCTACAATGAGCAGTTCTTC
>TRBV9|TRBD1|TRBJ1-5|few
CASSRGQGGQPQHF
TGTGCCAGCAGTCGCGGACAGGGGGGTCAGCCCCAGCATTTT
>TRBV2|.|TRBJ2-1|.
CASSQRGEQFF
TGTGCCAGCAGTCAAAGGGGTGAGCAGTTCTTC
>TRBV6-5|.|TRBJ1-1|few
CASSLTGPRGDFF
TGTGCCAGCAGTTTGACAGGTCCACGTGGAGATTTCTTT
>TRBV6-1|TRBD1|TRBJ2-3|few
CASSLGTATDTQYF
TGTGCCAGCAGCCTAGGGACAGCCACAGATACGCAGTATTTT
>TRBV7-3|.|TRBJ1-2|once
CASSSLAGQPEGYTF
TGTGCCAGCAGCTCTCTAGCCGGACAGCCCGAGGGCTACACCTTC
>TRBV28|TRBD2|TRBJ2-1|.
CASSLAEKGEQFF
TGTGCCAGCAGTCTAGCGGAGAAGGGTGAGCAGTTCTTC
>TRBV28|.|TRBJ1-2|few
CASIPHGGESYTF
TGTGCCAGCATTCCTCATGGGGGCGAGAGTTACACCTTC
>TRBV27|TRBD1|TRBJ2-7|few
CASSDRGLGEQYF
TGTGCCAGCAGTGACAGGGGTCTCGGAGAGCAGTACTTC
>TRBV29-1|.|TRBJ1-1|.
CSVEDIARWGGNTEAFF
TGCAGCGTTGAAGATATTGCCCGATGGGGAGGGAACACTGAAGCTTTCTTT
>TRBV5-1|TRBD2|TRBJ2-5|few
CASSLREGGETQYF
TGCGCCAGCAGCCTGCGGGAGGGCGGAGAGACCCAGTACTTC
>TRBV4-3|TRBD2|TRBJ2-1|.
CASSQSGDSYNEQFF
TGCGCCAGCAGCCAAAGCGGGGACTCCTACAATGAGCAGTTCTTC
>TRBV12-5|.|TRBJ2-1|few
CASGSTWGGTYNEQFF
TGTGCTAGTGGTTCCACCTGGGGGGGCACTTACAATGAGCAGTTCTTC
>TRBV7-9|TRBD2|TRBJ2-2|.
CASSKPSGRAGGELFF
TGTGCCAGCAGCAAACCGAGCGGGAGGGCCGGCGGGGAGCTGTTTTTT
>TRBV25-1|.|TRBJ1-1|.
CASLGHSLGNTEAFF
TGTGCCAGTCTAGGACACTCCCTAGGGAACACTGAAGCTTTCTTT
>TRBV28|TRBD1|TRBJ1-5|once
CASSSGQGNAQPQHF
TGTGCCAGCAGTTCGGGACAGGGCAACGCTCAGCCCCAGCATTTT
>TRBV5-1|TRBD2|TRBJ2-3|.
CASATGGAGTDTQYF
TGCGCCAGCGCAACCGGCGGAGCGGGGACAGATACGCAGTATTTT
>TRBV15|TRBD2|TRBJ2-7|few
CATSRREGLAGEQYF
TGTGCCACCAGCAGGCGAGAGGGACTAGCCGGCGAGCAGTACTTC
>TRBV7-3|TRBD2|TRBJ2-1|.
CASSLALAGGQGNEQFF
TGTGCCAGCAGCTTAGCACTAGCGGGAGGGCAAGGCAATGAGCAGTTCTTC
>TRBV7-9|.|TRBJ1-2|few
CASSPRSTGVGYTF
TGTGCCAGCAGCCCTCGGTCCACCGGTGTAGGCTACACCTTC
>TRBV2|.|TRBJ1-2|few
CASSETGNYGYTF
TGTGCCAGCAGTGAAACAGGGAACTATGGCTACACCTTC